Each of the 16 T cell receptor beta chains below was sequenced from the same sample in a study of glioma-infiltrating T cells. TCR alpha and beta CDR3 regions were amplified from RNA using iRepertoire nested multiplex PCR. From the multiplex PCR reads, TCRdb called clonotypes with MiXCR, one entry per CDR3 protein. The table lists approximately 17,000 distinct CDR3 sequences, 55% to 70% of them singletons, with 35% to 45% in the top ten. The sample taken for sequencing was glioma tissue, nonneoplastic brain tissue, or PBMCs (not recorded which). The receptors originated from a human donor with low-grade glioma or glioblastoma, undergoing nonglioma brain surgery, or in good health (not recorded which).

The sample holds a few counts of this clonotype. The V and J genes are TRBV7-2 and TRBJ2-5; TRBD2 matches at 9 bases. CDR1 and CDR2 (germline): SGHTA, FQGNSA. The CDR3 extends over 15 amino acids. With V trimmed by 6 bases and J by 1 base, 6 bases remained unmatched. DNA for the CDR3: TGTGCCAGCAGGTTTAGCGGGGGCCTCCAAGAGACCCAGTACTTC. It specifies CASRFSGGLQETQYF.

This clonotype was seen a single time. The chain combines TRBV20-1 with TRBJ1-2, with 7 bases aligning to TRBD1. Germline assignment: CDR1 DFQATT and CDR2 SNEGSKA (reference sequence). The CDR3 contains 13 residues. The trim removed 3 bases at V and 5 bases at J, leaving 6 bases unmatched. The CDR3 region is CSAREDRRYGYTF. CDR3 nucleotide sequence: TGCAGTGCTAGGGAGGACAGGAGATATGGCTACACCTTC.

Remarks on this clonotype: A read error may account for a junction end that differs from germline. The rearrangement joins TRBV7-9 to TRBJ1-1, with D possibly TRBD1 on 6 matching bases. The CDR3 is 23 residues long. CDR1 SEHNR and CDR2 FQNEAQ come from the germline V gene (reference sequence). The CDR3 DNA reads TGTGCCAGCAGCTTAGGCCTTCAGTACGGGGGCCCGAACAACCTAGAGCGGGGAACTGAAGCTTCCTTT. Its protein product is CASSLGLQYGGPNNLERGTEASF.

This chain connects TRBV10-3 to TRBJ2-1; no clear D gene. Trimming left V 7 bases short and J 5 bases short, with 12 bases between. This CDR3 is 13 amino acids long. The germline V gene encodes CDR1 ENHRY and CDR2 SYGVKD. The CDR3 spells CAITPGYDNEQFF. The CDR3 DNA follows: TGTGCCATCACTCCGGGCTACGACAATGAGCAGTTCTTC.

In its sample, this clonotype was seen many times. The rearrangement links TRBV20-1 to TRBJ2-5, with D hard to call. In germline, CDR1 is DFQATT, CDR2 SNEGSKA (reference sequence). The CDR3 has 13 residues. The V gene lost 1 base and the J gene lost 3 bases, with 9 bases spanning the gap. CDR3 in DNA: TGCAGTGCTAGAGCCGACATGAAAGAGACCCAGTACTTC. Translated, it gives CSARADMKETQYF.

The V call is TRBV28, the J call TRBJ2-2, with 7 bases matching TRBD1. The V and J ends lost 10 bases and 2 bases, in that order; junction bases with no gene match: 10. This CDR3 comprises 15 residues. Germline V gives CDR1 MDHEN, CDR2 SYDVKM. CDR3 sequence (DNA): TGTGCCACCCCGGGTAGGGGGCGCAACACCGGGGAGCTGTTTTTT. Protein: CATPGRGRNTGELFF.

This clonotype occurred a few times. This chain connects TRBV6-4 to TRBJ2-3; D may be TRBD2 (5 bases). Trimming shortened V by 4 bases and J by 2 bases, and 7 bases separated the two germline ends. Germline loops: CDR1 MRHNA, CDR2 SNTAGT. The CDR3 extends over 13 amino acids. In nucleotides, the CDR3 is TGTGCCAGCAGTGGGACTCACACAGATACGCAGTATTTT. This translates into CASSGTHTDTQYF.

J is TRBJ2-3 and V is TRBV27; tentative D call: TRBD1 (5 bases). CDR3 length equals 14 residues. CDR1 MNHEY and CDR2 SMNVEV come from the germline V gene (reference sequence). V dropped 3 bases and J dropped 3 bases, with 10 bases sitting between them. The CDR3 region is CASSLGRRTDTQYF. Written as DNA, the CDR3 is TGTGCCAGCAGTTTGGGGCGGCGGACAGATACGCAGTATTTT.

This clonotype was detected only a few times. One end of the junction does not line up with germline, which may come from a read error. The rearrangement links TRBV7-3 to TRBJ2-5; weak D call: TRBD1 (5 bases). The CDR3 is made up of 13 amino acids. Per the germline V gene, CDR1 is SGHTA and CDR2 is FQGTGA. Here the CDR3 reads CASSADRGETQYF. The CDR3 DNA follows: TGTGCCAGCTCTGCCGACAGAGGAGAGACCCAGTACTTT.

By share, this clonotype ranks as medium-sized. The gene calls are TRBV6-1 and TRBJ2-1, with a tentative D call TRBD2 (5 bases). Germline loops: CDR1 MNHNS, CDR2 SASEGT. This CDR3 is 21 amino acids long. V was clipped by 5 bases and J by 2 bases, with 31 bases between them. CDR3 DNA sequence: TGTGCCAGCAGTTTTCCCTCCAGGCCCACCGGTGGAGGAACCCCCTACAATGAGCAGTTCTTC. Protein sequence: CASSFPSRPTGGGTPYNEQFF.

The rearrangement links TRBV27 to TRBJ1-5; no reliable D call. Germline CDR1 reads MNHEY; CDR2 reads SMNVEV (reference sequence). V was shortened by 9 bases and J by 0 bases, with 6 bases between the two germline ends. The CDR3 loop spans 12 amino acids. The CDR3, as DNA: TGTGCCAGTTTATATAGCAATCAGCCCCAGCATTTT. Translated, it gives CASLYSNQPQHF.

This clonotype was picked up many times. The rearrangement joins TRBV7-2 to TRBJ2-1; D may be TRBD1 (6 bases). The CDR3 is 14 amino acids. Trimming stripped 2 bases from V and 2 bases from J, with 7 bases between. Germline-derived CDR1 and CDR2 are SGHTA and FQGNSA. CDR3 in DNA: TGTGCCAGCAGCTTACGGGACACCTACAATGAGCAGTTCTTC. It translates to CASSLRDTYNEQFF.

The chain joins TRBV5-1 to TRBJ2-7; D is perhaps TRBD2 (6 bases). The V gene lost 1 base and the J gene lost 5 bases, with 22 bases spanning the gap. CDR3 length: 17 amino acids. Germline-derived CDR1 and CDR2 are SGHRS and YFSETQ. CDR3 sequence (DNA): TGCGCCAGCAGCTTGTTCCCCACGGGACGGGAGAGCAACGAGCAGTACTTC. Translating it yields CASSLFPTGRESNEQYF. Supplemented by reference TRBV5-1 and TRBJ2-7, the full variable domain reads KAGVTQTPRYLIKTRGQQVTLSCSPISGHRSVSWYQQTPGQGLQFLFEYFSETQRNKGNFPGRFSGRQFSNSRSEMNVSTLELGDSALYLCASSLFPTGRESNEQYFGPGTRLTVT.

As concerns this clonotype: A much more abundant neighbour one base away suggests this may be a read error. The chain has TRBV20-1 and TRBJ2-2, with 12 bases fitting TRBD2. The germline gives CDR1 DFQATT, CDR2 SNEGSKA (reference sequence). The CDR3 loop spans 14 amino acids. The J segment lost 6 bases and the V segment lost 6 bases, leaving 5 bases of the junction unmatched. The CDR3 DNA is TGCAGTGCGGATCCTAGCGGGAGGGCCGGGGAGCTGTTTTTT. Residues: CSADPSGRAGELFF.

The J gene is TRBJ2-7, the V gene TRBV6-2 or TRBV6-3, with 9 nucleotides matching TRBD1. This CDR3 contains 14 residues. The germline V gene has CDR1 MNHEY and CDR2 SVGEGT. V dropped 8 bases and J dropped 0; count of bases not matched to a gene: 5. In nucleotides, the CDR3 is TGTGCCAGCCTCGAGACAGGGGGCTCCTACGAGCAGTACTTC. Its translation: CASLETGGSYEQYF.

The chain employs TRBV7-2 and TRBJ2-3; D unresolved. Between the trimmed V and J ends, which lost 2 bases and 3 bases, there was a span of 12 bases. Germline V gives CDR1 SGHTA, CDR2 FQGNSA. This CDR3 has 15 amino acids. CDR3 loop: CASSLYVGTTDTQYF. The CDR3, as DNA: TGTGCCAGCAGCTTATATGTGGGAACGACAGATACGCAGTATTTT.